These 5 T cell receptor beta chains were all obtained from the same sample, sequenced in a study of radiation and T cells in renal cell carcinoma. Method: immunoSEQ multiplex PCR; TCRdb's copy keeps in-frame clones and lacks some. The sample holds around 160,000 clones, 88% seen once. The sample's time point: baseline pretreatment blood. Described treatment: 15 Gy SBRT to primary tumor, nephrectomy 4 weeks later. Here the sequenced sample was blood, taken from a patient whose treatment included radiotherapy and nephrectomy. Receptor source: a woman aged 70-85 years with renal cell carcinoma.

Here the CDR3 reads CASSQEVRANYGYTF. For the CDR3, the DNA is TGCGCCAGCAGCCAAGAGGTTAGAGCTAACTATGGCTACACCTTC. The chain combines TRBV4-1 with TRBJ1-2; the D is unclear. The CDR3 length is 15 residues. Germline V CDR1 and CDR2: MGHRA, YSYEKL. V dropped 0 bases and J dropped 0 bases, with 8 bases sitting between them.

V gene TRBV5-4 combines with J gene TRBJ2-5; D unresolved. In germline, CDR1 is SGHNT, CDR2 YYREEE (reference sequence). This CDR3 has 14 residues. Trimming took 5 bases from V and 2 from J, leaving 13 bases between them. The CDR3 bases are TGTGCCAGCAGTCACGGAGAGAGGCAAGAGACCCAGTACTTC. Protein sequence: CASSHGERQETQYF.

J is TRBJ2-5 and V is TRBV5-4, with 7 bases matching TRBD1. Per germline, CDR1 SGHNT and CDR2 YYREEE (reference sequence). This CDR3 has 13 amino acids. Trimming took 5 bases from V and 3 from J; bases not matched to a gene: 4. CDR3 residues: CASSSDREETQYF. Written as DNA, the CDR3 is TGTGCCAGCAGTTCTGACAGGGAAGAGACCCAGTACTTC.

The chain links TRBV19 to TRBJ1-1, with a possible D match to TRBD1 (6 bases). The CDR3 totals 15 residues. From germline, CDR1 is LNHDA and CDR2 SQIVND (reference sequence). Trimming stripped 7 bases from V and 4 bases from J, with 19 bases between. The DNA for the CDR3 is TGTGCCAGTACCACACCGGCGGGGGCGGTCACTGAAGCTTTCTTT. This encodes CASTTPAGAVTEAFF. Filled out from reference TRBV19 and TRBJ1-1, the complete variable domain reads DGGITQSPKYLFRKEGQNVTLSCEQNLNHDAMYWYRQDPGQGLRLIYYSQIVNDFQKGDIAEGYSVSREKKESFPLTVTSAQKNPTAFYLCASTTPAGAVTEAFFGQGTRLTVV.

CDR3 DNA: TGTGCCTGGGGGGGGCCCAAAAACATTCAGTACTTC. Its protein product is CAWGGPKNIQYF. The chain joins TRBV30 to TRBJ2-4; D possibly matches TRBD1 or TRBD2 (6 bases each). This CDR3 comprises 12 residues. Trimming cost V 5 bases and J 2 bases, with 7 bases left between them. The germline V gene has CDR1 GTSNPN and CDR2 SVGIG (reference sequence).